The 28 T cell receptor beta chains listed next were all sequenced from one sample in a study of OX40 agonist ivuxolimab in advanced cancers. Here immunoSEQ multiplex PCR was the method, and the copy in TCRdb shows in-frame clones only, minus some. The sample holds fewer than 100,000 clones; about 94% are singletons and the top ten take about 6.4%. This specimen consisted of CD4+ or CD8+ T cells sorted from blood, obtained in a trial of the OX40 agonist ivuxolimab. The receptors originated from an adult with an advanced solid tumor such as melanoma, head and neck, liver or kidney cancer.

The genes are TRBV30 and TRBJ1-6; no clear D. Germline values: CDR1 GTSNPN, CDR2 SVGIG (reference sequence). V was trimmed by 0 bases and J by 8 bases, leaving 17 bases between them. This CDR3 is 16 amino acids long. The CDR3 nucleotides read TGTGCCTGGAGTGTACGGGTTTTAATGGAGGATTCACCCCTCCACTTT. Residues: CAWSVRVLMEDSPLHF.

The chain combines TRBV6-1 with TRBJ2-3; D perhaps matches TRBD1 (6 bases). V shed 3 bases and J shed 13 bases, with 17 bases lying between them. Per the germline V gene, CDR1 is MNHNS and CDR2 is SASEGT. This CDR3 region has 13 residues. CDR3 amino acids: CASSEVGQKEEYF. CDR3 DNA: TGTGCCAGCAGTGAGGTGGGACAAAAAGAAGAGTATTTT.

The J gene is TRBJ2-7, the V gene TRBV5-6, with D perhaps being TRBD1 or TRBD2 (5 bases each). Germline assignment: CDR1 SGHDT and CDR2 YYEEEE. Trimming took 2 bases from V and 1 from J, leaving 19 bases between them. The CDR3 extends over 17 amino acids. The CDR3 bases are TGTGCCAGCAGCTTAGGGGCTAGCATAACGATTTCCTACGAGCAGTACTTC. Amino acid sequence: CASSLGASITISYEQYF. Complete variable domain (other parts from reference TRBV5-6 and TRBJ2-7): DAGVTQSPTHLIKTRGQQVTLRCSPKSGHDTVSWYQQALGQGPQFIFQYYEEEERQRGNFPDRFSGHQFPNYSSELNVNALLLGDSALYLCASSLGASITISYEQYFGPGTRLTVT.

The chain is built from TRBV19 and TRBJ2-7, with 9 bases fitting TRBD1. Germline CDR1 is LNHDA and CDR2 is SQIVND (reference sequence). V shed 5 bases, J shed 2 bases, and the junction held 10 bases outside the gene matches. The CDR3 has 16 amino acids. CDR3 protein: CASSFDRGKSAYEQYF. CDR3 nucleotide sequence: TGTGCCAGTAGTTTCGACAGGGGGAAGAGCGCCTACGAGCAGTACTTC.

This clone appeared a single time. V is TRBV2 and J is TRBJ2-7; 7 bases are a match to TRBD1. The CDR3 runs to 15 residues. CDR1 SNHLY and CDR2 FYNNEI come from the germline V gene. After removal of 5 bases from V and 4 bases from J, the junction contained 11 bases not matched to a gene. The CDR3 DNA is TGTGCCAGCAGTCCCCGGGACAGTGGAGAGTACGAGCAGTACTTC. This sequence encodes CASSPRDSGEYEQYF.

This chain joins TRBV2 and TRBJ2-6; D remains ambiguous. V gave up 6 bases and J gave up 0 bases, with 6 bases separating them. In germline, CDR1 is SNHLY, CDR2 FYNNEI. The CDR3 sequence is 14 residues long. The CDR3 here is CASSIDSGANVLTF. CDR3 nucleotide sequence: TGTGCCAGCAGCATCGACTCTGGGGCCAACGTCCTGACTTTC. Full variable domain (remainder filled in from reference TRBV2 and TRBJ2-6): EPEVTQTPSHQVTQMGQEVILRCVPISNHLYFYWYRQILGQKVEFLVSFYNNEISEKSEIFDDQFSVERPDGSNFTLKIRSTKLEDSAMYFCASSIDSGANVLTFGAGSRLTVL.

This clone was seen just once. The chain combines TRBV13 with TRBJ2-7; 9 bases match TRBD1. This CDR3 comprises 15 residues. From germline, CDR1 is PRHDT and CDR2 FYEKMQ (reference sequence). The V gene end was trimmed by 3 bases and the J gene end by 3 bases; junction bases not matched to a gene: 6. The CDR3 DNA sequence: TGTGCCAGCAGCTTGGCGCCGGGACAGGGCTACGAGCAGTACTTC. This gives the protein CASSLAPGQGYEQYF.

The CDR3 sequence: CASSQDSGRSSYEQYF. The CDR3 bases are TGCGCCAGCAGCCAAGATTCTGGCCGATCCTCCTACGAGCAGTACTTC. V is TRBV4-1 and J is TRBJ2-7; D is ambiguous. The germline V and J ends were trimmed by 0 bases and 0 bases, with 12 bases remaining between them. Germline CDR1 is MGHRA and CDR2 is YSYEKL. The CDR3 covers 16 residues.

To note about this clone: Additional DNA sequences in this sample encode the identical CDR3. The V call is TRBV7-8, the J call TRBJ1-5; 7 bases line up with TRBD1. CDR1 and CDR2 (germline): SGHVS, FQNEAQ. V gave up 1 base and J gave up 2 bases; unmatched junction bases: 5. The CDR3 has 16 amino acids. This CDR3 reads CASSLDRGWGNQPQHF. Written as DNA, the CDR3 is TGTGCCAGCAGCTTAGACAGGGGTTGGGGCAATCAGCCCCAGCATTTT.

This chain connects TRBV27 to TRBJ1-4, with TRBD1 matching 10 bases. Per the germline V gene, CDR1 is MNHEY and CDR2 is SMNVEV (reference sequence). The CDR3 is 15 residues long. The ends lost 5 bases at V and 6 bases at J; junction bases unmatched: 6. CDR3 nucleotide sequence: TGTGCCAGCAGTCCACAGGACAGGGGGGATGAAAAACTGTTTTTT. This sequence encodes CASSPQDRGDEKLFF.

This sequence joins TRBV2 and TRBJ2-7; 8 nucleotides agree with TRBD2. The germline CDR1 and CDR2 sequences are SNHLY and FYNNEI. V shed 3 bases and J 2 bases; nucleotides not matched to a gene: 6. The CDR3 runs 15 residues. The CDR3 sequence is CASSESGSGTYEQYF. CDR3 DNA sequence: TGTGCCAGCAGTGAGAGCGGGAGTGGGACCTACGAGCAGTACTTC.

This chain uses TRBV27 with TRBJ2-7; D unclear. This CDR3 contains 13 residues. CDR1 is MNHEY, CDR2 SMNVEV, per germline (reference sequence). Trimming removed 5 bases from V and 3 bases from J, with 11 bases in between. CDR3 coding DNA: TGTGCCAGCAGTCTGGGGTATGGCTACGAGCAGTACTTC. It yields the protein CASSLGYGYEQYF.

This clone was detected only a few times. The V call is TRBV9, the J call TRBJ1-1; tentative D call: TRBD1 (6 bases). The CDR3 length is 14 residues. V was pared by 3 bases and J by 0 bases, with 9 bases between. Germline V gene data show CDR1 as SGDLS and CDR2 as YYNGEE. CDR3 coding DNA: TGTGCCAGCAGCGAACAGGGCTTGAACACTGAAGCTTTCTTT. Amino acid sequence: CASSEQGLNTEAFF.

V gene TRBV7-6 combines with J gene TRBJ2-3; D possibly uses TRBD1 or TRBD2 (6 bases each). V lost 2 bases and J 1 base, leaving 10 bases between the germline ends. Germline lookup yields CDR1 SGHVS and CDR2 FNYEAQ. This CDR3 region has 15 residues. In nucleotides, the CDR3 is TGTGCCAGCAGCTTAAGTAGGGGGGGCACAGATACGCAGTATTTT. As protein: CASSLSRGGTDTQYF.

The chain uses TRBV9 and TRBJ2-3, with a possible D match to TRBD2 (5 bases). With 0 bases removed from V and 0 bases from J, the gap between germline ends came to 11 bases. This CDR3 has 16 residues. The V gene's germline CDR1 is SGDLS and CDR2 YYNGEE. The CDR3 coding sequence is TGTGCCAGCAGCGTAGGGATAGCGCCGAGCACAGATACGCAGTATTTT. Translating it yields CASSVGIAPSTDTQYF. Drawing the rest from reference TRBV9 and TRBJ2-3, the complete variable domain is DSGVTQTPKHLITATGQRVTLRCSPRSGDLSVYWYQQSLDQGLQFLIQYYNGEERAKGNILERFSAQQFPDLHSELNLSSLELGDSALYFCASSVGIAPSTDTQYFGPGTRLTVL.

The chain couples TRBV4-2 to TRBJ2-5; no clear D. Germline CDR1 LGHNA, CDR2 YNFKEQ. The germline V and J ends were trimmed by 0 bases and 1 base, with 9 bases remaining between them. CDR3 length: 15 residues. CDR3 nucleotide sequence: TGTGCCAGCAGCCAAGATGGCTTCGGCCAAGAGACCCAGTACTTC. It translates to CASSQDGFGQETQYF.

The chain links TRBV28 to TRBJ1-2, with 9 bases fitting TRBD1. The germline CDR1 and CDR2 sequences are MDHEN and SYDVKM. V lost 2 bases, J lost 5 bases, and 3 bases stayed unmatched. The CDR3 sequence is 14 residues long. CDR3 protein: CASSLGQGPYGYTF. CDR3 DNA sequence: TGTGCCAGCAGTTTAGGACAGGGGCCATATGGCTACACCTTC.

CDR3 bases: TGTGCCAGCAGTCTCGACAGGGGGCTTTTGTATGGCTACACCTTC. Translation: CASSLDRGLLYGYTF. The rearrangement links TRBV27 to TRBJ1-2; 10 bases line up with TRBD1. The V segment lost 5 bases and the J segment 5 bases; nucleotides outside the gene matches: 8. The germline gives CDR1 MNHEY, CDR2 SMNVEV (reference sequence). This CDR3 region has 15 residues.

This clone appeared a single time. V usage is TRBV6-5 and J usage is TRBJ2-3; TRBD1 is a possible D gene (5 bases). The CDR3 loop spans 15 amino acids. The V and J ends lost 0 bases and 6 bases respectively, with 13 bases between them. CDR1 MNHEY and CDR2 SVGAGI come from the germline V gene. As DNA, the CDR3 is TGTGCCAGCAGTTACTCTTCCGGACCAGGGGATACGCAGTATTTT. The encoded protein is CASSYSSGPGDTQYF.

The chain joins TRBV2 to TRBJ2-7; no reliable D call. V lost 7 bases, J lost 3 bases, and 13 bases lay in between. The CDR3 consists of 13 residues. Per germline, CDR1 SNHLY and CDR2 FYNNEI. The DNA of the CDR3 is TGTGCCAGCAACCCGAGAGACATCTACGAGCAGTACTTC. Amino acid sequence: CASNPRDIYEQYF.

This chain links TRBV19 with TRBJ2-7, with D tentatively TRBD1 or TRBD2 (5 bases each). V dropped 4 bases and J dropped 6 bases, with 13 bases sitting between them. Germline V gives CDR1 LNHDA, CDR2 SQIVND (reference sequence). This CDR3 is 13 amino acids long. The CDR3 region is CASSRRPGGEQYF. The DNA for the CDR3 is TGTGCCAGTAGTAGAAGGCCTGGGGGCGAGCAGTACTTC.

This clone was recorded only once. The chain is built from TRBV7-8 and TRBJ1-2, with a weak D call TRBD1 (6 bases). CDR1 and CDR2 (germline): SGHVS, FQNEAQ. CDR3 size: 13 residues. V dropped 6 bases and J dropped 8 bases, with 16 bases sitting between them. The CDR3 reads CASRPTGAGGYTF. CDR3 DNA: TGTGCCAGCAGGCCGACAGGCGCCGGGGGCTACACCTTC.

The CDR3 loop reads CASSLTIAGGDEQFF. As DNA, the CDR3 is TGTGCCAGCAGTTTAACCATCGCGGGGGGCGATGAGCAGTTCTTC. This chain joins TRBV27 and TRBJ2-1; 8 nucleotides agree with TRBD2. V lost 2 bases, J lost 8 bases, and 8 bases stayed unmatched. The CDR3 is 15 amino acids. Germline assignment: CDR1 MNHEY and CDR2 SMNVEV (reference sequence).

This clone was observed a handful of times. The chain has TRBV7-9 and TRBJ1-2; D is perhaps TRBD1 (6 bases). V was pared by 0 bases and J by 2 bases, with 10 bases between. Germline V CDR1 and CDR2: SEHNR, FQNEAQ (reference sequence). This CDR3 spans 15 amino acids. The CDR3 DNA reads as TGTGCCAGCAGCTTAGCCCAAACAGGGAACTATGGCTACACCTTC. Translation: CASSLAQTGNYGYTF. The full variable domain, in which reference TRBV7-9 and TRBJ1-2 provide the parts outside the CDR3, is DTGVSQNPRHKITKRGQNVTFRCDPISEHNRLYWYRQTLGQGPEFLTYFQNEAQLEKSRLLSDRFSAERPKGSFSTLEIQRTEQGDSAMYLCASSLAQTGNYGYTFGSGTRLTVV.

The chain recombines TRBV30 with TRBJ1-1; TRBD1 matches 9 bases. The CDR3 is 13 residues long. V shed 2 bases, J shed 5 bases, and the junction held 3 bases outside the gene matches. The V gene's germline CDR1 is GTSNPN and CDR2 SVGIG (reference sequence). The CDR3 coding sequence is TGTGCCTGGAGTTGGACAGGGGAAACTGAAGCTTTCTTT. As protein: CAWSWTGETEAFF.

The chain joins TRBV27 to TRBJ1-4; D ambiguous. With 3 bases removed from V and 2 bases from J, the gap between germline ends came to 13 bases. CDR1 is MNHEY, CDR2 SMNVEV, per germline (reference sequence). The CDR3 runs 16 residues. The CDR3 bases are TGTGCCAGCAGTTTTTTAGGGTTACAGACTAATGAAAAACTGTTTTTT. This translates into CASSFLGLQTNEKLFF.

CDR3 DNA: TGTGCCAGCAGTCCAGGGACAGGGTACAATGAGCAGTTCTTC. Translation gives CASSPGTGYNEQFF. This sequence joins TRBV27 and TRBJ2-1; 9 bases are shared with TRBD1. The CDR3 sequence is 14 residues long. The V gene's germline CDR1 is MNHEY and CDR2 SMNVEV (reference sequence). V lost 5 bases to trimming and J lost 4 bases; unmatched junction nucleotides: 3.

V gene TRBV29-1 combines with J gene TRBJ2-5; D unresolved. Germline-derived CDR1 and CDR2 are SQVTM and ANQGSEA. The CDR3 contains 10 residues. Between the trimmed V and J ends, which lost 5 bases and 5 bases, there was a span of 6 bases. The DNA for the CDR3 is TGCAGCGTTATCCGGGAGACCCAGTACTTC. This sequence encodes CSVIRETQYF.